The clone carrying this T cell receptor beta chain has more than one count but fewer than ten. The data originate from a study of blood T cell repertoires in COVID-19. Study context: Italy, Spain and the United States were the sources of the convalescent and acute COVID-19 samples.

Participant reports of clinical history set cohort assignment. Recovered participants had two consecutive negative NP/OP PCR tests, healthcare professional clearance, or symptom resolution. Generated by immunoSEQ multiplex PCR, the TCRdb table keeps only in-frame clones and is missing some. The data hold 250,000 or so clones, with 84% observed a single time. V shed 6 bases and J shed 3 bases, with 11 bases lying between them. Germline V gene lookup returns CDR1 SGHAT and CDR2 FQNNGV. The CDR3 contains 13 residues. This sequence originates from a man aged 45-60 years who had recovered from COVID-19. This chain links TRBV11-2 with TRBJ1-1; the D gene is possibly TRBD1 (5 bases). Sequenced: PBMCs or T cells enriched from blood (not recorded which). The CDR3 reads CASSYTGYTEAFF. CDR3 DNA: TGTGCCAGCAGTTACACAGGTTACACTGAAGCTTTCTTT.